These T cell receptor beta chains were read from a single sample in a study of PD-1 blockade in classical Hodgkin lymphoma. Assay used: immunoSEQ multiplex PCR; TCRdb lists only in-frame clones, some missing. Of 100,000 to 130,000 clones in the sample, roughly nine tenths were seen once. This material consisted of peripheral blood mononuclear cells (PBMCs), taken before the second cycle of nivolumab. The source is a human donor with classical Hodgkin lymphoma. Both conserved end residues are part of each CDR3. The D gene is left open where the match is weak.

CDR3 protein: CASSPPGGYEQYF
V gene: TRBV18
D gene: .

CDR3 protein: CASSWGATNEKLFF
V gene: TRBV2
D gene: .

CDR3 protein: CASSAGLEIPGQFF
V gene: TRBV9
D gene: TRBD2

CDR3 protein: CASSQVPDYFPQETQYF
V gene: TRBV14
D gene: .

CDR3 protein: CASSFRPGSGVNEQFF
V gene: TRBV6-6
D gene: .

CDR3 protein: CASSSSFSDTEAFF
V gene: TRBV7-2
D gene: .

CDR3 protein: CSIGTGPNTGELFF
V gene: TRBV29-1
D gene: TRBD1

CDR3 protein: CASSQDQGVGQPQHF
V gene: TRBV4-1
D gene: TRBD1

CDR3 protein: CATQGTGLSGNTIYF
V gene: TRBV18
D gene: TRBD1

CDR3 protein: CASMTAARGNTQYF
V gene: TRBV2
D gene: .

CDR3 protein: CASSYDWELYEQYF
V gene: TRBV6-5
D gene: .

CDR3 protein: CASSRRGRSEQYF
V gene: TRBV21-1
D gene: .

CDR3 protein: CASSLRSGLLSFQYF
V gene: TRBV27
D gene: .

CDR3 protein: CASSRSGGTDGELFF
V gene: TRBV5-1
D gene: TRBD2

CDR3 protein: CASSYGAGEQYF
V gene: TRBV6-5
D gene: .

CDR3 protein: CASSPTADTQYF
V gene: TRBV7-9
D gene: .

CDR3 protein: CASRPLWVENTEAFF
V gene: TRBV19
D gene: .

CDR3 protein: CASSPTGGNYGYTF
V gene: TRBV9
D gene: TRBD1

CDR3 protein: CASSLGGPYNEQFF
V gene: TRBV7-6
D gene: .

CDR3 protein: CASRETGSGNTIYF
V gene: TRBV25-1
D gene: .

CDR3 protein: CASSARTGGVSEQYF
V gene: TRBV25-1
D gene: .